Each of the 32 T cell receptor beta chains below was sequenced from the same sample in a study of blood T cells in healthy people across ages. Combining a sample-barcoded 5' primer with a J-beta primer mix, a second PCR ran for roughly 6 to 11 cycles. TCRdb re-called the 5' RACE reads through MiXCR, storing one row per CDR3 protein. The data show about 830,000 distinct CDR3 sequences, 58% seen once. Sequencing was carried out using blood. The receptor source for this set is a young man in good health.

This clonotype was seen repeatedly, ten times or more. This rearrangement joins TRBV6-6 to TRBJ2-1; unclear D gene. V dropped 2 bases and J dropped 0 bases, with 8 bases sitting between them. Germline CDR1 is MNHNY and CDR2 is SVGAGI (reference sequence). The CDR3 is 15 amino acids. CDR3 region: CASSYGKSSYNEQFF. The CDR3 bases are TGTGCCAGCAGTTACGGCAAGAGCTCCTACAATGAGCAGTTCTTC.

The CDR3 bases are TGTGCCAGCTTCCGGGACAGGTGGAGCACAGATACGCAGTATTTT. It codes for CASFRDRWSTDTQYF. V usage is TRBV2 and J usage is TRBJ2-3; 8 bases map to TRBD1. CDR1 and CDR2 (germline): SNHLY, FYNNEI. Trimming at V came to 8 bases and at J to 0 bases, leaving 7 bases not matched to a gene. The length of the CDR3 is 15 residues.

The V call is TRBV4-3, the J call TRBJ2-6, with 10 bases matching TRBD1. V trimming: 4 bases; J trimming: 1 base; junction bases outside the gene matches: 4. CDR1 and CDR2 from the germline V gene are LGHNA and YSLEER. CDR3 length equals 17 residues. The CDR3 nucleotides are TGCGCCAGCAGCCTCGGACAGGGGGTTTCTGGGGCCAACGTCCTGACTTTC. This encodes CASSLGQGVSGANVLTF.

The chain employs TRBV7-2 and TRBJ2-4; 8 nucleotides line up with TRBD2. Germline CDR1 is SGHTA and CDR2 is FQGNSA. The V segment lost 8 bases and the J segment 11 bases; nucleotides outside the gene matches: 14. CDR3 size: 14 residues. The DNA of the CDR3 is TGTGCCAGCGGACAGAGGGCGGGAGGAGGCGTTCAGTACTTC. The encoded protein is CASGQRAGGGVQYF.

This clonotype was observed a single time. V and J are TRBV11-2 and TRBJ2-7; 11 bases agree with TRBD2. With V trimmed by 4 bases and J by 4 bases, 6 bases remained unmatched. Germline lookup yields CDR1 SGHAT and CDR2 FQNNGV. CDR3 length: 15 residues. The CDR3 loop reads CASSYPTSGKYEQYF. The CDR3 nucleotides are TGTGCCAGCAGCTACCCGACTAGCGGGAAATACGAGCAGTACTTC. The whole variable domain, filled in from reference TRBV11-2 and TRBJ2-7, reads EAGVAQSPRYKIIEKRQSVAFWCNPISGHATLYWYQQILGQGPKLLIQFQNNGVVDDSQLPKDRFSAERLKGVDSTLKIQPAKLEDSAVYLCASSYPTSGKYEQYFGPGTRLTVT.

V gene TRBV20-1 combines with J gene TRBJ1-2; D is uncertain. The ends were cut back, 6 bases at V and 2 bases at J, with 10 bases in the middle. Germline assignment: CDR1 DFQATT and CDR2 SNEGSKA (reference sequence). The CDR3 has 12 amino acids. In DNA form, the CDR3 reads TGCAGTGCCGAACGACGAAACTATGGCTACACCTTC. Translating it yields CSAERRNYGYTF.

The chain is built from TRBV20-1 and TRBJ2-7; 9 bases agree with TRBD1. TRBJ2-5 explains the end of the DNA better; the J call may be wrong. The CDR3 runs to 15 residues. Germline V gene lookup returns CDR1 DFQATT and CDR2 SNEGSKA (reference sequence). CDR3 in amino acids: CSAVPGQGSVETQYF. The CDR3 nucleotides read TGCAGTGCTGTACCGGGACAGGGTTCAGTCGAGACCCAGTACTTC.

The table lists this clonotype with a count of one. CDR3 in DNA: TGTGCCAGCGGCCAAGGGGGCATTATCGGGGAGCTGTTTTTT. Protein: CASGQGGIIGELFF. The chain links TRBV6-5 to TRBJ2-2; 7 nucleotides agree with TRBD1. Germline CDR1 is MNHEY and CDR2 is SVGAGI. This CDR3 comprises 14 residues. J was trimmed by 7 bases and V by 8 bases; bases with no gene match: 10.

The rearrangement uses TRBV6-2 or TRBV6-3 and TRBJ2-5; D gene ambiguous. V dropped 6 bases and J dropped 7 bases, with 9 bases sitting between them. Germline-derived CDR1 and CDR2 are MNHEY and SVGEGT. CDR3 length: 11 residues. CDR3 sequence (DNA): TGTGCCAGCAGCGGCGAGAGGACCCAGTACTTC. It yields the protein CASSGERTQYF.

CDR3 residues: CSVGLAEYIQYF. DNA for the CDR3: TGCAGTGTGGGGCTAGCGGAGTACATTCAGTACTTC. The J gene is TRBJ2-7, the V gene TRBV20-1; TRBD2 matches at 7 bases. Gene TRBJ2-4 matches the end of the DNA better, so the J call may be wrong. The CDR3 totals 12 residues. Germline V gives CDR1 DFQATT, CDR2 SNEGSKA (reference sequence).

This clonotype was found a few times. This sequence joins TRBV20-1 and TRBJ2-7; TRBD1 agrees at 9 bases. The germline gives CDR1 DFQATT, CDR2 SNEGSKA (reference sequence). Trimming removed 2 bases from V and 7 bases from J; junction bases left unmatched: 9. The CDR3 spans 14 residues. CDR3 DNA sequence: TGCAGTGCTAGAATGGGACAGGGTTTGGGTGAGCAGTACTTC. This encodes CSARMGQGLGEQYF.

The chain carries TRBV12-3 or TRBV12-4 and TRBJ2-7; 8 bases are shared with TRBD1. The DNA end lines up better with TRBJ2-5; the J call may be wrong. The CDR3 is 11 amino acids. CDR3: CATGQGKTQYF. The DNA for the CDR3 is TGTGCCACCGGACAGGGAAAGACCCAGTACTTC.

The chain is built from TRBV6-1 and TRBJ2-1; no reliable D call. This CDR3 comprises 13 residues. CDR1 and CDR2 from the germline V gene are MNHNS and SASEGT. V lost 3 bases, J lost 2 bases, and 5 bases lay in between. CDR3 coding DNA: TGTGCCAGCAGTGACAAGACCTACAATGAGCAGTTCTTC. Amino acids: CASSDKTYNEQFF.

This chain connects TRBV29-1 to TRBJ2-1; D is ambiguous. V lost 3 bases and J lost 0, with 6 bases in between. Germline-derived CDR1 and CDR2 are SQVTM and ANQGSEA. CDR3 size: 13 residues. The CDR3 protein is CSVDAFSYNEQFF. CDR3 bases: TGCAGCGTTGACGCATTCTCCTACAATGAGCAGTTCTTC.

The chain is built from TRBV5-1 and TRBJ2-1, with D possibly matching TRBD2 (6 bases). CDR1 is SGHRS and CDR2 is YFSETQ in the germline V gene. V was trimmed by 6 bases and J by 2 bases, leaving 21 bases between them. The length of the CDR3 is 17 residues. The CDR3 DNA follows: TGCGCCAGCACCCGGGACTTACTCTCCAGTACCTACAATGAGCAGTTCTTC. Translating it yields CASTRDLLSSTYNEQFF. The full variable domain, completed using reference TRBV5-1 and TRBJ2-1, is KAGVTQTPRYLIKTRGQQVTLSCSPISGHRSVSWYQQTPGQGLQFLFEYFSETQRNKGNFPGRFSGRQFSNSRSEMNVSTLELGDSALYLCASTRDLLSSTYNEQFFGPGTRLTVL.

CDR3 coding DNA: TGTGCCAGCAGTTTAACAGCCTCCTTACCCGAGCAGTTCTTC. It yields the protein CASSLTASLPEQFF. The chain joins TRBV27 to TRBJ2-1; D unresolved. CDR3 length equals 14 residues. V was trimmed by 2 bases and J by 10 bases, leaving 15 bases between them. In germline, CDR1 is MNHEY, CDR2 SMNVEV (reference sequence).

V is TRBV15 and J is TRBJ2-3, with D hard to call. Germline CDR1 and CDR2: LNHNV and YYDKDF (reference sequence). V lost 4 bases to trimming and J lost 4 bases, with 6 bases between them. The CDR3 is made up of 12 amino acids. The CDR3 DNA reads as TGTGCCACCAGCACGGGCGCAGATACGCAGTATTTT. It encodes CATSTGADTQYF.

The gene calls are TRBV4-3 and TRBJ1-2; a weak D match, TRBD1 (5 bases). This CDR3 is built from 15 residues. V was pared by 0 bases and J by 4 bases, with 12 bases between. Looked up from germline, CDR1 is LGHNA and CDR2 is YSLEER. This CDR3 is CASSQDNLQGYGYTF. The CDR3 nucleotides read TGCGCCAGCAGCCAAGATAATTTGCAGGGCTATGGCTACACCTTC.

In its sample, this clonotype was seen a few times. The V and J genes are TRBV5-1 and TRBJ2-3; D gene ambiguous. V dropped 0 bases and J dropped 6 bases, with 14 bases sitting between them. CDR3 length equals 15 residues. From germline, CDR1 is SGHRS and CDR2 YFSETQ. DNA for the CDR3: TGCGCCAGCAGCTTGGCCAAGATGGGTGGGGATACGCAGTATTTT. Translation gives CASSLAKMGGDTQYF.

This sequence joins TRBV20-1 and TRBJ2-3, with TRBD2 matching over 9 bases. Germline values: CDR1 DFQATT, CDR2 SNEGSKA (reference sequence). There are 15 residues in the CDR3. The V and J ends lost 4 bases and 6 bases, in that order; junction bases with no gene match: 11. CDR3 sequence reads: CSAIPLAGNSDTQYF. DNA for the CDR3: TGCAGTGCTATACCTCTAGCGGGGAATTCGGATACGCAGTATTTT.

This clonotype was detected only a few times. The chain joins TRBV12-3 or TRBV12-4 to TRBJ2-3; D tentatively fits TRBD1 or TRBD2 (5 bases each). The CDR3 length is 15 residues. V was cut by 2 bases and J by 2 bases, with 11 bases left in between. The CDR3 sequence: CASSLFRGPTDTQYF. The CDR3 DNA sequence: TGTGCCAGCAGTTTATTTCGGGGCCCCACAGATACGCAGTATTTT.

A single count supports this clonotype. The chain carries TRBV18 and TRBJ2-1; TRBD1 might be the D (6 bases). The DNA end is a closer match to TRBJ2-7, so the J assignment may be wrong. Germline V lookup: CDR1 KGHSH, CDR2 LQKENI. The CDR3 is made up of 15 amino acids. The DNA for the CDR3 is TGTGCCAGCTCACCCAAGGACAGCTCCTACAATGAGCAGTACTTC. This gives the protein CASSPKDSSYNEQYF.

The chain carries TRBV7-2 and TRBJ2-2; tentatively, D is TRBD2 (7 bases). Germline V CDR1 and CDR2: SGHTA, FQGNSA. There are 16 residues in the CDR3. The ends were cut back, 2 bases at V and 7 bases at J, with 17 bases in the middle. The CDR3 region is CASSLKGGTTGGELFF. The DNA for the CDR3 is TGTGCCAGCAGCTTAAAGGGGGGGACTACCGGCGGGGAGCTGTTTTTT.

The rearrangement links TRBV18 to TRBJ2-5, with 8 positions matching TRBD2. TRBJ2-7 explains the end of the DNA better; the J call may be wrong. The CDR3 covers 16 residues. The V gene's germline CDR1 is KGHSH and CDR2 LQKENI. Here the CDR3 reads CASSPQSDSGNYEQYF. In DNA form, the CDR3 reads TGTGCCAGCTCACCACAATCCGATAGCGGGAACTACGAGCAGTACTTC.

Turning to this clonotype: One end of the junction does not line up with germline, which may come from a read error. The gene calls are TRBV10-3 and TRBJ2-1, with D tentatively TRBD1 (5 bases). From germline, CDR1 is ENHRY and CDR2 SYGVKD. The CDR3 is 12 amino acids. The CDR3 is CATQQGGETQFF. CDR3 bases: TGCGCCACCCAGCAGGGTGGAGAGACCCAGTTCTTC.

The table lists this clonotype with a count of one. The rearrangement uses TRBV29-1 and TRBJ2-1, with D perhaps matching TRBD2 (6 bases). Trimming stripped 0 bases from V and 15 bases from J, with 15 bases between. The CDR3 is 12 residues long. Looked up from germline, CDR1 is SQVTM and CDR2 is ANQGSEA. The CDR3 DNA follows: TGCAGCGTTGAAGATGGAGGGTCTACCTCGTTCTTC. Amino acid sequence: CSVEDGGSTSFF.

This clonotype was seen a single time. The rearrangement links TRBV5-1 to TRBJ2-5, with a weak D call TRBD2 (6 bases). The CDR3 covers 16 residues. Per germline, CDR1 SGHRS and CDR2 YFSETQ. The ends were cut back, 3 bases at V and 0 bases at J, with 15 bases in the middle. The CDR3 protein is CASSSGLTQYQETQYF. The CDR3 DNA reads as TGCGCCAGCAGCTCGGGACTGACTCAGTACCAAGAGACCCAGTACTTC. Looking up the rest from reference TRBV5-1 and TRBJ2-5 gives the full variable domain: KAGVTQTPRYLIKTRGQQVTLSCSPISGHRSVSWYQQTPGQGLQFLFEYFSETQRNKGNFPGRFSGRQFSNSRSEMNVSTLELGDSALYLCASSSGLTQYQETQYFGPGTRLLVL.

The genes are TRBV12-3 or TRBV12-4 and TRBJ2-3, with 7 bases matching TRBD1. After removal of 3 bases from V and 2 bases from J, the junction contained 5 bases not matched to a gene. This CDR3 has 15 amino acids. The CDR3, as DNA: TGTGCCAGCAGTTTCTTAGGGACAGCCACAGATACGCAGTATTTT. It encodes CASSFLGTATDTQYF.

This chain links TRBV7-3 with TRBJ2-3; 7 nucleotides align to TRBD2. V dropped 5 bases and J dropped 1; count of bases not matched to a gene: 6. CDR1 and CDR2 from the germline V gene are SGHTA and FQGTGA. The CDR3 totals 15 residues. For the CDR3, the DNA is TGTGCCAGCAGCCCTTCTAGCGGAGGCACAGATACGCAGTATTTT. Its translation is CASSPSSGGTDTQYF.

V and J are TRBV5-1 and TRBJ2-3, with TRBD2 matching 8 bases. The germline V gene encodes CDR1 SGHRS and CDR2 YFSETQ. The CDR3 is 15 residues long. The trim removed 2 bases at V and 3 bases at J, leaving 5 bases unmatched. The CDR3 spells CASSFGSGSTDTQYF. CDR3 bases: TGCGCCAGCAGCTTTGGGAGCGGGAGTACAGATACGCAGTATTTT.

This chain links TRBV4-3 with TRBJ2-5, with a tentative D call TRBD2 (6 bases). The J call may be mistaken, given a closer DNA end match to TRBJ2-7. This CDR3 comprises 13 residues. Germline lookup yields CDR1 LGHNA and CDR2 YSLEER. CDR3 in DNA: TGCGCCAGCAGCCAATCTCGGAGGGACGAGCAGTACTTC. Amino acid sequence: CASSQSRRDEQYF.

Only one count was recorded for this clonotype. The V call is TRBV20-1, the J call TRBJ2-1, with 13 bases fitting TRBD2. Trimming cost V 4 bases and J 7 bases; bases outside gene matches: 10. This CDR3 is 16 amino acids long. CDR1 and CDR2 from the germline V gene are DFQATT and SNEGSKA (reference sequence). CDR3: CSAMIPGLAGHNEQFF. The DNA of the CDR3 is TGCAGTGCTATGATCCCGGGACTAGCGGGACATAATGAGCAGTTCTTC.